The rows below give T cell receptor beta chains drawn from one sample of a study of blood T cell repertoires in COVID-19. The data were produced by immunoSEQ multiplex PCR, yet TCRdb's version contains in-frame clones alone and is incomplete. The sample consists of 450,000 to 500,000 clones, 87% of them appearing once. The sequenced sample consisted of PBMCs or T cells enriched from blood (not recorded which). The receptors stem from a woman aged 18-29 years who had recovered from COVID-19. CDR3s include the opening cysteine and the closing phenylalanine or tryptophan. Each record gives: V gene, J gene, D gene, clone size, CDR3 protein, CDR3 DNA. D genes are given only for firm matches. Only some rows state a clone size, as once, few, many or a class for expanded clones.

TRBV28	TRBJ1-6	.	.	CASSPIGLYNSPLHF	TGTGCCAGCAGTCCGATAGGACTTTATAATTCACCCCTCCACTTT
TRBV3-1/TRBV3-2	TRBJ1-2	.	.	CASSQGLTAYYGYTF	TGTGCCAGCAGCCAGGGACTGACGGCCTACTATGGCTACACCTTC
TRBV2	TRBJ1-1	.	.	CASSEIGAWTEAFF	TGTGCCAGCAGTGAAATAGGGGCTTGGACTGAAGCTTTCTTT
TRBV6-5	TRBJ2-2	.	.	CASSPRPGTGELFF	TGTGCCAGCAGTCCTCGCCCGGGCACCGGGGAGCTGTTTTTT
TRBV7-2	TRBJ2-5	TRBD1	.	CASSFGTGGWETQYF	TGTGCCAGCAGCTTCGGGACAGGGGGCTGGGAGACCCAGTACTTC
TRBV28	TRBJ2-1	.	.	CATLYNEQFF	TGTGCCACCCTTTACAATGAGCAGTTCTTC
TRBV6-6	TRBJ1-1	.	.	CASSLNSGYRNTEAFF	TGTGCCAGCAGCCTCAACTCAGGGTATAGGAACACTGAAGCTTTCTTT
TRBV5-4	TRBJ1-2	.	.	CASSLEAPSYGYTF	TGTGCCAGCAGCTTGGAAGCCCCTTCCTATGGCTACACCTTC
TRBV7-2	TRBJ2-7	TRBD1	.	CASSARRDRGLAYEQYF	TGTGCCAGCAGCGCCCGCCGGGACAGGGGGCTAGCCTACGAGCAGTACTTC
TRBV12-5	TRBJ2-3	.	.	CASGRDSSTDTQYF	TGTGCTAGTGGTAGAGACTCTAGCACAGATACGCAGTATTTT
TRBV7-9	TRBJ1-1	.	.	CASRQDGYTEAFF	TGTGCCTCCCGACAGGACGGGTACACTGAAGCTTTCTTT
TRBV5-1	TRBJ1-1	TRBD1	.	CASSWDGQGGTEAFF	TGCGCCAGCAGCTGGGATGGACAGGGAGGCACTGAAGCTTTCTTT
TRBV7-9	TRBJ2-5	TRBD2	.	CASSFIAGAQETQYF	TGTGCCAGCAGTTTCATAGCGGGGGCCCAAGAGACCCAGTACTTC
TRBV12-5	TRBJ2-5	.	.	CASGPRAAETQYF	TGTGCTAGTGGCCCCCGCGCCGCGGAGACCCAGTACTTC
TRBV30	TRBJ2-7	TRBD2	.	CAWAYGEGYEQYF	TGTGCCTGGGCCTATGGGGAGGGCTACGAGCAGTACTTC
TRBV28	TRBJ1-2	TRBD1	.	CASTTGDRGSYGYTF	TGTGCCAGCACCACGGGGGACAGGGGGTCCTATGGCTACACCTTC
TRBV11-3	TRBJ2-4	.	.	CASSFDGSIQYF	TGTGCCAGCAGCTTTGATGGCTCCATTCAGTACTTC
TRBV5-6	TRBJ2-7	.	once	CASSLSEALFEQYF	TGTGCCAGCAGCTTGAGTGAGGCCCTCTTCGAGCAGTACTTC
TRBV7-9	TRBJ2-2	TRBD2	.	CASSPIAGDTGELFF	TGTGCCAGCAGCCCCATAGCGGGGGATACCGGGGAGCTGTTTTTT
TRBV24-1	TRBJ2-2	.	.	CATSEAADTGELFF	TGTGCCACCAGTGAGGCGGCTGACACCGGGGAGCTGTTTTTT
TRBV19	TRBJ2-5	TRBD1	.	CASSRRGPGETQYF	TGTGCCAGTAGTAGAAGGGGGCCGGGGGAGACCCAGTACTTC
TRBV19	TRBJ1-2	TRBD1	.	CASSRDRVRGYTF	TGTGCCAGTAGTAGAGACAGGGTGCGTGGCTACACCTTC
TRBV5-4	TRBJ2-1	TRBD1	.	CASSFGTVNEQFF	TGTGCCAGCAGCTTCGGGACAGTCAATGAGCAGTTCTTC
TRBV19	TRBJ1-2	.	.	CASKPHQPGNYGYTF	TGTGCCAGTAAACCCCACCAGCCGGGGAACTATGGCTACACCTTC
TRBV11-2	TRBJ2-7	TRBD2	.	CASSLGPSGATGEQYF	TGTGCCAGCAGCTTAGGACCTAGCGGGGCCACAGGGGAGCAGTACTTC
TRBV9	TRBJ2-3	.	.	CASSLPEGGHESTDTQYF	TGTGCCAGCAGCCTCCCGGAGGGGGGGCATGAGAGCACAGATACGCAGTATTTT
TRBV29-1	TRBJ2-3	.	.	CSIRQTGHTQYF	TGCAGCATCAGACAGACCGGACATACGCAGTATTTT
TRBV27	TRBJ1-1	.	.	CASSPLTENTEAFF	TGTGCCAGCAGTCCCCTCACAGAGAACACTGAAGCTTTCTTT
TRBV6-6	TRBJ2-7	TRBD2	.	CASLLSGGTYEQYF	TGTGCCAGCCTGTTAAGCGGGGGGACCTACGAGCAGTACTTC
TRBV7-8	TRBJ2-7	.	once	CASSQGSYRDEQYF	TGTGCCAGCAGCCAGGGGTCCTACCGGGACGAGCAGTACTTC
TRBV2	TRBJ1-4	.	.	CASSASNEKLFF	TGTGCCAGCAGTGCTTCTAATGAAAAACTGTTTTTT
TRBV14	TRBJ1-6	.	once	CASSQDSYYSPLHF	TGTGCCAGCAGCCAAGATAGCTATTATTCACCCCTCCACTTT
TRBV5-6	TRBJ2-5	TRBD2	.	CASSFLAGNQETQYF	TGTGCCAGCAGCTTCTTAGCGGGGAACCAAGAGACCCAGTACTTC
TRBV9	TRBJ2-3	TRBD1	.	CASSVGTGGRTDTQYF	TGTGCCAGCAGCGTCGGAACAGGGGGACGCACAGATACGCAGTATTTT
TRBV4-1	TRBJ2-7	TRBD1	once	CASSLRQGTGEQYF	TGCGCCAGCAGCCTCCGACAGGGGACGGGGGAGCAGTACTTC
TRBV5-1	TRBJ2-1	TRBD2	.	CASSLGGGADEQFF	TGCGCCAGCAGCTTGGGCGGGGGGGCCGATGAGCAGTTCTTC
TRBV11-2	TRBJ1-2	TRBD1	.	CASSSGTDYGYTF	TGTGCCAGCAGCTCCGGGACAGACTATGGCTACACCTTC
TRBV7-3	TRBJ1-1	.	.	CASSLKGGTEAFF	TGTGCCAGCAGCTTAAAAGGGGGCACTGAAGCTTTCTTT
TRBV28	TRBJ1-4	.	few	CASSDSLTPTNEKLFF	TGTGCCAGCAGTGACAGTCTTACCCCCACTAATGAAAAACTGTTTTTT
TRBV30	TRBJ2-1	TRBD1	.	CAWSTGTVNEQFF	TGTGCCTGGAGTACTGGGACAGTGAATGAGCAGTTCTTC
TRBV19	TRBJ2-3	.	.	CASSPTKTGDTDTQYF	TGTGCCAGTAGTCCCACAAAGACGGGGGACACAGATACGCAGTATTTT
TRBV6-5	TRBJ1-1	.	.	CASRKVGATEAFF	TGTGCCAGCCGGAAAGTGGGGGCCACTGAAGCTTTCTTT
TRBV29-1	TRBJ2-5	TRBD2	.	CSVEISGESEETQYF	TGCAGCGTTGAAATTAGCGGGGAATCCGAAGAGACCCAGTACTTC
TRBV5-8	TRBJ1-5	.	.	CASTREPSTRPQHF	TGTGCCAGCACCCGGGAGCCCTCCACGAGGCCCCAGCATTTT
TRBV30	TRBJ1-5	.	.	CAWSRQAYQPQHF	TGTGCCTGGAGCCGGCAGGCTTATCAGCCCCAGCATTTT
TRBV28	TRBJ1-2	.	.	CASSLRTDRNYGYTF	TGTGCCAGCAGTCTTAGGACAGACCGAAACTATGGCTACACCTTC
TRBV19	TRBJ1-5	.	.	CAVGVWGNQPQHF	TGTGCCGTAGGGGTTTGGGGCAATCAGCCCCAGCATTTT
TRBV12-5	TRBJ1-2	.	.	CASGLVPDRGYTF	TGTGCTAGTGGTTTGGTCCCCGATCGGGGCTACACCTTC
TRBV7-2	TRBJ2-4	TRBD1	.	CASSPGQGWNIQYF	TGTGCCAGCAGCCCCGGACAGGGTTGGAACATTCAGTACTTC
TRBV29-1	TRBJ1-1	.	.	CSVGEEMNTEAFF	TGCAGCGTTGGTGAGGAGATGAACACTGAAGCTTTCTTT